One and the same sample provided the 5 T cell receptor beta chains below, sequenced in a study of shared clonotypes between healthy human individuals. TCRdb's copy holds only in-frame clones and misses some; the assay was immunoSEQ multiplex PCR. The repertoire has around 320,000 clones, around 86% of them found once; the top ten carry around 15%. Sequencing was performed on memory CD8+ T cells sorted from blood. Subset denoted: CD45RO+ cells pooled with CCR7-negative TemRA cells. All receptors come from a man between 18 and 29 years old in good health.

This CDR3 is CASSLEPGRWDTQYF. As DNA, the CDR3 is TGTGCCAGCAGCTTAGAGCCGGGGAGGTGGGATACGCAGTATTTT. V and J are TRBV7-9 and TRBJ2-3; D perhaps matches TRBD2 (6 bases). Looked up from germline, CDR1 is SEHNR and CDR2 is FQNEAQ (reference sequence). The ends were cut back, 1 base at V and 6 bases at J, with 14 bases in the middle. The CDR3 consists of 15 residues. Looking up the rest from reference TRBV7-9 and TRBJ2-3 gives the full variable domain: DTGVSQNPRHKITKRGQNVTFRCDPISEHNRLYWYRQTLGQGPEFLTYFQNEAQLEKSRLLSDRFSAERPKGSFSTLEIQRTEQGDSAMYLCASSLEPGRWDTQYFGPGTRLTVL.

The V gene is TRBV30, the J gene TRBJ2-7, with TRBD2 identical over 8 bases. The V and J ends lost 5 bases and 5 bases, in that order; junction bases with no gene match: 11. The germline gives CDR1 GTSNPN, CDR2 SVGIG (reference sequence). CDR3 size: 14 residues. The CDR3 is CAWGGTRIMDEQYF. CDR3 DNA: TGTGCCTGGGGCGGGACTAGGATTATGGACGAGCAGTACTTC.

This chain connects TRBV5-6 to TRBJ2-5; D is undetermined. Trimming shortened V by 4 bases and J by 6 bases, and 10 bases separated the two germline ends. The CDR3 loop spans 12 amino acids. CDR1 is SGHDT and CDR2 is YYEEEE in the germline V gene. This chain's CDR3 is CASSPLGKTQYF. For the CDR3, the DNA is TGTGCCAGCAGCCCGTTGGGGAAGACCCAGTACTTC.

This clone is judged large. V is TRBV2 and J is TRBJ1-6, with D possibly TRBD1 on 5 matching bases. Germline V gene lookup returns CDR1 SNHLY and CDR2 FYNNEI. This CDR3 spans 19 amino acids. Trimming removed 10 bases from V and 0 bases from J, with 25 bases in between. As DNA, the CDR3 is TGTGCCATGGGGGAAGACGGCACCGTTATTAGCTCCTATAATTCACCCCTCCACTTT. The encoded protein is CAMGEDGTVISSYNSPLHF.

The chain has TRBV11-2 and TRBJ2-7, with TRBD1 identical over 9 bases. The V and J ends lost 5 bases and 5 bases, in that order; junction bases with no gene match: 7. The CDR3 runs 14 residues. CDR1 is SGHAT and CDR2 is FQNNGV in the germline V gene. CDR3 nucleotide sequence: TGTGCCAGCAGCCCCCGGACAGGGGTTCACGAGCAGTACTTC. Its protein product is CASSPRTGVHEQYF.